Listed below are T cell receptor beta chains from one sample, sequenced in a study of T-cell reconstitution after alpha-beta-depleted transplantation in children. TCRdb re-called the PCR reads through MiXCR, storing one row per CDR3 protein. The sample lists roughly 350,000 distinct CDR3 sequences, approximately 10% seen once, with around 2.5% in the top ten. The source material was PBMCs from the stem cell graft donor, sampled from the stem cell graft. Every receptor here comes from a human donor who donated a stem cell graft to a child with acute lymphoblastic leukemia. CDR3s include the opening cysteine and the closing phenylalanine or tryptophan. Fields, in order: V gene, clone size, D gene, J gene, CDR3 DNA, CDR3 protein. D genes are given only for firm matches. Clone size appears in some rows only: once, few, many, or a class for an expanded clone.

V gene: TRBV5-1; clone size: many; D gene: TRBD1; J gene: TRBJ2-3; CDR3 DNA: TGCGCCAGCAGCTTGGGCCGGGACAGCCTCACAGATACGCAGTATTTT; CDR3 protein: CASSLGRDSLTDTQYF
V gene: TRBV30; clone size: once; D gene: TRBD1; J gene: TRBJ2-3; CDR3 DNA: TGTGCCTGGAGTTGGACAGGAGGAAAGGATACGCAGTATTTT; CDR3 protein: CAWSWTGGKDTQYF
V gene: TRBV12-3/TRBV12-4; clone size: few; D gene: TRBD1; J gene: TRBJ2-7; CDR3 DNA: TGTGCCAGCAGTCCCCGGGACAGAGCCTCCTACGAGCAGTACTTC; CDR3 protein: CASSPRDRASYEQYF
V gene: TRBV28; clone size: many; D gene: NA; J gene: TRBJ1-6; CDR3 DNA: TGTGCCAGCAACCTTAATTCACCCCTCCACTTT; CDR3 protein: CASNLNSPLHF
V gene: TRBV12-3/TRBV12-4; clone size: NA; D gene: TRBD1; J gene: TRBJ1-2; CDR3 DNA: TGTGCCAGCAGTTTAGCGCTTACAGGGGGCTCCGATGGCTACACCTTC; CDR3 protein: CASSLALTGGSDGYTF
V gene: TRBV7-2; clone size: few; D gene: NA; J gene: TRBJ2-5; CDR3 DNA: TGTGCCAGCAGCCTAGATGTGGGAAAGACCCAGTACTTC; CDR3 protein: CASSLDVGKTQYF
V gene: TRBV3-1; clone size: NA; D gene: NA; J gene: TRBJ1-2; CDR3 DNA: TGTGCCAGCAGCCAAGATACCGCCAGTCTCTATGGCTACACCTTC; CDR3 protein: CASSQDTASLYGYTF
V gene: TRBV9; clone size: NA; D gene: TRBD2; J gene: TRBJ2-1; CDR3 DNA: TGTGCCAGCAGCCACGTTACGGGTCTAGCGGGACCCAATGAGCAGTTCTTC; CDR3 protein: CASSHVTGLAGPNEQFF
V gene: TRBV5-1; clone size: NA; D gene: TRBD2; J gene: TRBJ2-5; CDR3 DNA: TGCGCCAGCAATAATGGGCTCCTAGCGGGAGTAGGACAAGAGACCCAGTACTTC; CDR3 protein: CASNNGLLAGVGQETQYF
V gene: TRBV6-5; clone size: many; D gene: TRBD2; J gene: TRBJ2-1; CDR3 DNA: TGTGCCAGCAGTTACTCAGGGACTAGCTACAATGAGCAGTTCTTC; CDR3 protein: CASSYSGTSYNEQFF
V gene: TRBV5-1; clone size: few; D gene: NA; J gene: TRBJ2-5; CDR3 DNA: TGCGCCAGCAGCGCTGCAACAGGTCAAGAGACCCAGTACTTC; CDR3 protein: CASSAATGQETQYF
V gene: TRBV4-1; clone size: NA; D gene: TRBD1; J gene: TRBJ1-1; CDR3 DNA: TGCGCCAGCAGCCTGACCGGGACAGGGGGCGCACCTGAAGCTTTCTTT; CDR3 protein: CASSLTGTGGAPEAFF
V gene: TRBV5-1; clone size: few; D gene: TRBD2; J gene: TRBJ2-1; CDR3 DNA: TGCGCCAGCAGCTTCCCTAGCGGGACCAACAATGAGCAGTTCTTC; CDR3 protein: CASSFPSGTNNEQFF
V gene: TRBV19; clone size: NA; D gene: NA; J gene: TRBJ1-4; CDR3 DNA: TGTGCCAGTAGTACGGCGGACGGTAATGAAAAACTGTTTTTT; CDR3 protein: CASSTADGNEKLFF
V gene: TRBV4-1; clone size: few; D gene: NA; J gene: TRBJ2-3; CDR3 DNA: TGCGCCAGCAGCCAAGATCAAAACACCTACCGCGGGCCTGGCACAGATACGCAGTATTTT; CDR3 protein: CASSQDQNTYRGPGTDTQYF
V gene: TRBV24-1; clone size: NA; D gene: TRBD1; J gene: TRBJ2-1; CDR3 DNA: TGTGCCACCAGTGATCCCGGACAGGTAAAGGATGAGCAGTTCTTC; CDR3 protein: CATSDPGQVKDEQFF
V gene: TRBV11-3; clone size: NA; D gene: TRBD2; J gene: TRBJ2-3; CDR3 DNA: TGTGCCAGCAGCTTTGGACTAGCCCGTTCAGATACGCAGTATTTT; CDR3 protein: CASSFGLARSDTQYF
V gene: TRBV7-9; clone size: NA; D gene: NA; J gene: TRBJ2-1; CDR3 DNA: TGTGCCAGCAGTACCAGTAACACAGCCTCGAATGAGCAGTTCTTC; CDR3 protein: CASSTSNTASNEQFF
V gene: TRBV12-3/TRBV12-4; clone size: NA; D gene: TRBD1; J gene: TRBJ1-1; CDR3 DNA: TGTGCCAGCAGGGCCGGGACAGGGGGTATGAACACTGAAGCTTTCTTT; CDR3 protein: CASRAGTGGMNTEAFF
V gene: TRBV4-1; clone size: many; D gene: NA; J gene: TRBJ1-5; CDR3 DNA: TGCGCCAGCGCAGGGGATAGCAATCAGCCCCAGCATTTT; CDR3 protein: CASAGDSNQPQHF
V gene: TRBV5-4; clone size: NA; D gene: TRBD1; J gene: TRBJ1-6; CDR3 DNA: TGTGCCAGCAGCGTGACAGGGGCTCGGAATTCACCCCTCCACTTT; CDR3 protein: CASSVTGARNSPLHF
V gene: TRBV3-1; clone size: few; D gene: NA; J gene: TRBJ2-7; CDR3 DNA: TGTGCCAGCAGCCATCAAATCGGCGGGGTGAGGGGAGCTTCAGAGCAGTACTTC; CDR3 protein: CASSHQIGGVRGASEQYF
V gene: TRBV4-1; clone size: few; D gene: NA; J gene: TRBJ2-7; CDR3 DNA: TGCGCCAGCAGCCAACTCCATCCCCCCGGGCGGGCCTACGAGCAGTACTTC; CDR3 protein: CASSQLHPPGRAYEQYF
V gene: TRBV28; clone size: NA; D gene: TRBD2; J gene: TRBJ2-1; CDR3 DNA: TGTGCCAGCATCCTGGGACTAGCGGGAGCTTATGAGCAGTTCTTC; CDR3 protein: CASILGLAGAYEQFF
V gene: TRBV12-3/TRBV12-4; clone size: NA; D gene: NA; J gene: TRBJ1-5; CDR3 DNA: TGTGCCAGCAGTTTAGAGGTTATCAGGCCCCAGCATTTT; CDR3 protein: CASSLEVIRPQHF
V gene: TRBV7-6; clone size: few; D gene: TRBD1; J gene: TRBJ2-1; CDR3 DNA: TGTGCCAGCATCCGAGGGACAGGGGGGTACAATGAGCAGTTCTTC; CDR3 protein: CASIRGTGGYNEQFF
V gene: TRBV5-1; clone size: NA; D gene: TRBD1; J gene: TRBJ1-4; CDR3 DNA: TGCGCCAGCAGCTACGGACAGGGGCATGAAAAACTGTTTTTT; CDR3 protein: CASSYGQGHEKLFF
V gene: TRBV4-3; clone size: few; D gene: TRBD1; J gene: TRBJ2-7; CDR3 DNA: TGCGCCAGCAGCCCAGGGACAGGCCCCGGCTACGAGCAGTACTTC; CDR3 protein: CASSPGTGPGYEQYF
V gene: TRBV3-1; clone size: NA; D gene: TRBD2; J gene: TRBJ2-7; CDR3 DNA: TGTGCCAGCAGCCAGGGAGGAGGGAGGGCCTCCTACGAGCAGTACTTC; CDR3 protein: CASSQGGGRASYEQYF
V gene: TRBV24-1; clone size: NA; D gene: TRBD1; J gene: TRBJ2-1; CDR3 DNA: TGTGCCACCAGTGACACAGGGGAAGGATGGGGTGAGCAGTTCTTC; CDR3 protein: CATSDTGEGWGEQFF
V gene: TRBV12-3/TRBV12-4; clone size: few; D gene: NA; J gene: TRBJ2-3; CDR3 DNA: TGTGCCAGCACGGCCGGGACACCGGAGAGGACAGATACGCAGTATTTT; CDR3 protein: CASTAGTPERTDTQYF
V gene: TRBV7-6; clone size: few; D gene: NA; J gene: TRBJ1-2; CDR3 DNA: TGTGCCAGCAGCCCCCGCCCCGACGGAAGCTATGGCTACACCTTC; CDR3 protein: CASSPRPDGSYGYTF
V gene: TRBV20-1; clone size: NA; D gene: NA; J gene: TRBJ1-2; CDR3 DNA: TGCAGTGCTCACCTTAGGGGGAGCTATGGCTACACCTTC; CDR3 protein: CSAHLRGSYGYTF
V gene: TRBV24-1; clone size: few; D gene: NA; J gene: TRBJ2-2; CDR3 DNA: TGTGCCACCAGTGATAGCCCGGGCGGGGAGCTGTTTTTT; CDR3 protein: CATSDSPGGELFF
V gene: TRBV15; clone size: few; D gene: NA; J gene: TRBJ2-1; CDR3 DNA: TGTGCCACCAGCAGAGAGATGACTAGGCCTCACAATGAGCAGTTCTTC; CDR3 protein: CATSREMTRPHNEQFF
V gene: TRBV5-1; clone size: few; D gene: TRBD1; J gene: TRBJ2-7; CDR3 DNA: TGCGCCAGCAGCTTGGGGGGACAGCACTCCTACGAGCAGTACTTC; CDR3 protein: CASSLGGQHSYEQYF
V gene: TRBV12-3/TRBV12-4; clone size: few; D gene: NA; J gene: TRBJ2-7; CDR3 DNA: TGTGCCAGCAGAGTCTCCGGAAACCCCTACGAGCAGTACTTC; CDR3 protein: CASRVSGNPYEQYF
V gene: TRBV12-3/TRBV12-4; clone size: many; D gene: NA; J gene: TRBJ2-7; CDR3 DNA: TGTGCCAGCAGTTGGACGGAAACCTACGAGCAGTACTTC; CDR3 protein: CASSWTETYEQYF
V gene: TRBV2; clone size: few; D gene: TRBD2; J gene: TRBJ2-5; CDR3 DNA: TGTGCCAGCAGTGAAGTAGCGGGAGGCTCCACAGAGACCCAGTACTTC; CDR3 protein: CASSEVAGGSTETQYF
V gene: TRBV7-2; clone size: NA; D gene: NA; J gene: TRBJ1-1; CDR3 DNA: TGTGCCAGCAGACCCTGGACAGAGAACACTGAAGCTTTCTTT; CDR3 protein: CASRPWTENTEAFF
V gene: TRBV28; clone size: NA; D gene: TRBD2; J gene: TRBJ2-1; CDR3 DNA: TGTGCCAGCGCCGTCAGCAGCGGGAGAAACAATGAGCAGTTCTTC; CDR3 protein: CASAVSSGRNNEQFF
V gene: TRBV20-1; clone size: NA; D gene: TRBD2; J gene: TRBJ2-1; CDR3 DNA: TGCTGTGCTAGACCGAATAGCGGGAGTCTCTACAATGAGCAGTTCTTC; CDR3 protein: CCARPNSGSLYNEQFF
V gene: TRBV2; clone size: NA; D gene: TRBD2; J gene: TRBJ2-1; CDR3 DNA: TGTGCCAGTTTAGCGGGAGGTCCCAATGAGCAGTTCTTC; CDR3 protein: CASLAGGPNEQFF
V gene: TRBV28; clone size: NA; D gene: NA; J gene: TRBJ2-1; CDR3 DNA: TGTGCCAGCAGTTTCGAACGGGTTGGGGTTTACAATGAGCAGTTCTTC; CDR3 protein: CASSFERVGVYNEQFF
V gene: TRBV7-9; clone size: many; D gene: TRBD2; J gene: TRBJ2-1; CDR3 DNA: TGTGCCAGCACCAAGACTAGCGCCAATGAGCAGTTCTTC; CDR3 protein: CASTKTSANEQFF
V gene: TRBV7-2; clone size: few; D gene: TRBD1; J gene: TRBJ1-5; CDR3 DNA: TGTGCCAGCAGCCAGGGACAGATCTTACGCAATCAGCCCCAGCATTTT; CDR3 protein: CASSQGQILRNQPQHF
V gene: TRBV7-9; clone size: few; D gene: NA; J gene: TRBJ1-6; CDR3 DNA: TGTGCCAGCAGCTTGTCACAGGGAGGTTCACCCCTCCACTTT; CDR3 protein: CASSLSQGGSPLHF
V gene: TRBV5-5; clone size: NA; D gene: NA; J gene: TRBJ2-7; CDR3 DNA: TGTGCCAGCAGCTCGGGGCTCCAAAGCTCCTACGAGCAGTACTTC; CDR3 protein: CASSSGLQSSYEQYF
V gene: TRBV6-4; clone size: many; D gene: NA; J gene: TRBJ2-2; CDR3 DNA: TGTGCCAGCAGTGACTCGCCAGACACCGGGGAGCTGTTTTTT; CDR3 protein: CASSDSPDTGELFF
V gene: TRBV5-1; clone size: NA; D gene: TRBD1; J gene: TRBJ1-1; CDR3 DNA: TGCGCCAGCAGCTTGGGGGCCGGGGCGACAGGGGGCACTGAAGCTTTCTTT; CDR3 protein: CASSLGAGATGGTEAFF
V gene: TRBV27; clone size: few; D gene: NA; J gene: TRBJ2-3; CDR3 DNA: TGTGCCAGCAGAAGGGCGGTTGGAGATACGCAGTATTTT; CDR3 protein: CASRRAVGDTQYF
V gene: TRBV25-1; clone size: few; D gene: NA; J gene: TRBJ2-2; CDR3 DNA: TGTGCCAGCAGTGCCCGGACTTTTAACACCGGGGAGCTGTTTTTT; CDR3 protein: CASSARTFNTGELFF
V gene: TRBV5-1; clone size: NA; D gene: NA; J gene: TRBJ2-3; CDR3 DNA: TGCGCCAGCAGCTTGGCTAGCAGAAATACGCAGTATTTT; CDR3 protein: CASSLASRNTQYF